The 16 T cell receptor beta chains below were found in one sample sequenced in a study of tumor-infiltrating lymphocytes in primary liver carcinoma. Joint extraction of RNA and DNA used 20-30 mg of bulk tissue that was unsorted. cDNA specific to TCR beta was made from 500 ng of total RNA, with a constant-region primer employed for priming. Libraries covering TCR beta were generated through three nested multiplex PCR rounds (using a slightly modified ARM-PCR). Researchers ran the first two PCR rounds for roughly 11 cycles each with TRBV1-TRBV30 forward primers and a C-beta reverse primer. TCRdb redid the calling of the multiplex PCR reads with MiXCR, one entry per CDR3 protein. This sample has tens of thousands of distinct CDR3 sequences, with over 60% found just once. Sequencing used liver tumor tissue from sampling region 1. Subset reported: tumor region T1, superior pole. These receptors originate from a man in his forties or fifties with primary liver carcinoma and hepatitis B virus infection.

About this clonotype itself: The junction does not match germline at one end; this may be a read error. The genes are TRBV12-3 or TRBV12-4 and TRBJ1-5; D may be TRBD1 (5 bases). The CDR3 length is 15 residues. The CDR3, as DNA: TGTGCCAGCAGACCCACAAGGGTGGACAATCTGCCCCAGCATTTT. It encodes CASRPTRVDNLPQHF.

Details on this clonotype: One end of the junction varies from germline; a read error may be responsible. The chain combines TRBV6-1 with TRBJ1-5, with D uncertain. The CDR3 spans 18 residues. Germline CDR1 and CDR2: MNHNS and SASEGT. The CDR3 reads CASSEAQSRGARNQPQQF. DNA for the CDR3: TGTGCCAGCAGTGAAGCCCAGTCACGGGGTGCGCGCAATCAGCCCCAGCAATTT.

A note on this clonotype: The junction shows a germline mismatch at one end, possibly a read error. The V gene is TRBV29-1, the J gene TRBJ2-7; 7 bases fit TRBD1. The CDR3 loop spans 11 amino acids. From germline, CDR1 is SQVTM and CDR2 ANQGSEA. In DNA form, the CDR3 reads TGCAGTGTTGAGGGGGCCAACGGGCAGTACTTC. Its translation is CSVEGANGQYF.

This clonotype came up once. A junction end diverges from the germline sequence, so it may reflect a read error. The J gene is TRBJ2-2, the V gene TRBV29-1, with unresolved D. The CDR3 has 14 residues. The germline CDR1 and CDR2 sequences are SQVTM and ANQGSEA. CDR3 sequence (DNA): TGCAGCGTTGAGGTGACATCGAACACCAGGGAGCTGTTTTTT. Its translation: CSVEVTSNTRELFF.

As regards this clonotype: Mismatch with germline at one junction end may stem from a read error. The chain joins TRBV12-3 or TRBV12-4 to TRBJ2-7, with a tentative D call TRBD2 (5 bases). CDR3 length equals 13 residues. CDR3 loop: CASIRREYYGQYF. The DNA of the CDR3 is TGTGCCAGTATCCGACGGGAATACTACGGGCAGTACTTC.

On this clonotype itself: A junction end diverges from the germline sequence, so it may reflect a read error. The chain recombines TRBV4-1 with TRBJ2-1; 7 bases line up with TRBD2. CDR1 and CDR2 (germline): MGHRA, YSYEKL. The CDR3 has 15 amino acids. Here the CDR3 DNA reads TGCGTCAGCAGCCAAAGGGCGGGAGACTACAATGAGCAGCTCTTC. It translates to CVSSQRAGDYNEQLF.

To note about this clonotype: Because it lacks the conserved phenylalanine or tryptophan at the end, this CDR3 is likely a read error. V gene TRBV11-1 combines with J gene TRBJ1-2; TRBD1 matches at 9 bases. The CDR3 contains 15 residues. Germline values: CDR1 SGHAT, CDR2 FQDESV (reference sequence). Trimming cost V 5 bases and J 3 bases; bases outside gene matches: 7. For the CDR3, the DNA is TGTGCCAGCAGCCTGCGGACAGGGGATTACTATGGCTACACCTTA. It yields the protein CASSLRTGDYYGYTL.

A few counts support this clonotype. A much larger clonotype is one base distant, so this may be a read error. The chain employs TRBV6-5 and TRBJ2-1; possible D gene TRBD2, 5 bases. Germline values: CDR1 MNHEY, CDR2 SVGAGI. The CDR3 has 13 amino acids. CDR3 region: CTSTAAGDNEQFF. CDR3 sequence (DNA): TGTACCAGCACCGCTGCCGGGGACAATGAGCAGTTCTTC.

This clonotype was picked up many times. The chain is built from TRBV7-9 and TRBJ2-3, with a possible D match to TRBD1 (6 bases). The V and J ends lost 3 bases and 4 bases respectively, with 11 bases between them. Germline-derived CDR1 and CDR2 are SEHNR and FQNEAQ (reference sequence). This CDR3 is 14 amino acids long. The CDR3 spells CASSLNRVPDTQYF. CDR3 DNA sequence: TGTGCCAGCAGCTTGAACAGGGTGCCAGATACGCAGTATTTT. Variable domain in full (rest from reference TRBV7-9 and TRBJ2-3): DTGVSQNPRHKITKRGQNVTFRCDPISEHNRLYWYRQTLGQGPEFLTYFQNEAQLEKSRLLSDRFSAERPKGSFSTLEIQRTEQGDSAMYLCASSLNRVPDTQYFGPGTRLTVL.

The genes are TRBV11-2 and TRBJ2-2, with 9 bases matching TRBD1. The CDR3 runs 17 residues. CDR1 is SGHAT and CDR2 is FQNNGV in the germline V gene. Trimming at V came to 3 bases and at J to 8 bases, leaving 13 bases not matched to a gene. The CDR3 sequence: CASSFGRDRVSTGELFF. CDR3 nucleotides: TGTGCCAGCAGCTTTGGTCGGGACAGGGTCAGCACTGGGGAGCTGTTTTTT.

Remarks on this clonotype: One end of the junction does not line up with germline, which may come from a read error. The gene calls are TRBV4-2 and TRBJ1-4; TRBD1 might be the D (5 bases). The CDR3 spans 15 residues. In germline, CDR1 is LGHNA, CDR2 YNFKEQ. CDR3 sequence reads: CASSRVGPRNEKLYF. DNA for the CDR3: TGTGCCAGCAGCCGAGTGGGACCGCGGAATGAAAAACTGTATTTT.

With respect to this clonotype: One end of the junction varies from germline; a read error may be responsible. The chain has TRBV29-1 and TRBJ1-1; 8 nucleotides agree with TRBD1. The length of the CDR3 is 15 residues. The germline V gene encodes CDR1 SQVTM and CDR2 ANQGSEA. CDR3 sequence: CSVEAGDRNHLEAFF. CDR3 bases: TGTAGCGTTGAAGCGGGGGACAGGAACCACCTTGAAGCTTTCTTT. The variable domain in full, completed from reference TRBV29-1 and TRBJ1-1, reads SAVISQKPSRDICQRGTSLTIQCQVDSQVTMMFWYRQQPGQSLTLIATANQGSEATYESGFVIDKFPISRPNLTFSTLTVSNMSPEDSSIYLCSVEAGDRNHLEAFFGQGTRLTVV.

The chain links TRBV4-1 to TRBJ1-1; D gene uncertain. Per the germline V gene, CDR1 is MGHRA and CDR2 is YSYEKL. The V gene lost 2 bases and the J gene lost 1 base, with 17 bases spanning the gap. There are 17 residues in the CDR3. CDR3 sequence reads: CASSQNTPRAWNTEAFF. The CDR3 DNA reads TGCGCCAGCAGCCAAAACACCCCGAGGGCCTGGAACACTGAAGCTTTCTTT.

Turning to this clonotype: A much larger clone differs from this one at a single base, so this may be a read error. The genes are TRBV6-6 and TRBJ2-7; 10 nucleotides match TRBD2. Germline lookup yields CDR1 MNHNY and CDR2 SVGAGI (reference sequence). The CDR3 contains 16 residues. CDR3 in amino acids: CASSSLTSGDPYDQYF. The DNA for the CDR3 is TGTGCCAGCAGTTCCCTCACTAGCGGGGATCCCTACGATCAGTACTTC.

In its sample, this clonotype was seen many times. The genes are TRBV14 and TRBJ2-1, with 7 bases identical to TRBD2. Germline V lookup: CDR1 SGHDN, CDR2 FVKESK. The CDR3 length is 15 residues. The V segment lost 4 bases and the J segment 0 bases; nucleotides outside the gene matches: 3. The CDR3 DNA follows: TGTGCCAGCAGCCCCCCGGGGGGCTCCTACAATGAGCAGTTCTTC. This codes for CASSPPGGSYNEQFF.

Note on this clonotype: A read error may be the cause here, since a much bigger clone is one base away. The DNA of the CDR3 is TGTGCCTGGAGTATGGGGGGGGCCTCTCCGTACTTC. Amino acids: CAWSMGGASPYF. The chain recombines TRBV30 with TRBJ2-7; tentative D call: TRBD2 (7 bases). Germline V gene data show CDR1 as GTSNPN and CDR2 as SVGIG (reference sequence). The V end lost 2 bases, the J end lost 12 bases, and 17 bases lay between the germline ends. This CDR3 region has 12 residues.